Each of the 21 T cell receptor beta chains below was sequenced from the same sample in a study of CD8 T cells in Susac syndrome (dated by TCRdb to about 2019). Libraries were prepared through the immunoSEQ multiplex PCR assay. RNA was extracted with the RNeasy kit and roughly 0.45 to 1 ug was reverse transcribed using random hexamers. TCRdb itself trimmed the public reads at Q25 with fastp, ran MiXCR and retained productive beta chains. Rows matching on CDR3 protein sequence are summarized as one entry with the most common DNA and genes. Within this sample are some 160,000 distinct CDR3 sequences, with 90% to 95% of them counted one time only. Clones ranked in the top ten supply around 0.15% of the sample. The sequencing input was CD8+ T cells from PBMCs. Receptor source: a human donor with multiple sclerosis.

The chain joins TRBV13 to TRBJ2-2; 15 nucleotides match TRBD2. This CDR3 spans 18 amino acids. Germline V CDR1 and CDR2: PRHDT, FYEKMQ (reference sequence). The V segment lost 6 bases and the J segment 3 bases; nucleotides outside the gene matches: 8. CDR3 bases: TGTGCCAGCAGGGACACCGGGACTAGCGGGGGGCACACCGGGGAGCTGTTTTTT. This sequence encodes CASRDTGTSGGHTGELFF.

The CDR3, as DNA: TGTGCCAGCAGCTTAGACTGGGATGAGCAGTTCTTC. Protein sequence: CASSLDWDEQFF. The chain couples TRBV7-9 to TRBJ2-1; no definite D call. Deletions cut 1 base from V and 8 bases from J, with 6 bases between. Per the germline V gene, CDR1 is SEHNR and CDR2 is FQNEAQ (reference sequence). The CDR3 spans 12 residues.

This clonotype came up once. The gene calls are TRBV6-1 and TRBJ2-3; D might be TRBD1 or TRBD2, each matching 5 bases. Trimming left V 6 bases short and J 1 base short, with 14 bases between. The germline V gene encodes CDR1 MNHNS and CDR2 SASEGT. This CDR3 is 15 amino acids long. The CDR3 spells CASSPYRGRTDTQYF. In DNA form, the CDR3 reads TGTGCCAGCAGCCCTTACCGGGGCCGCACAGATACGCAGTATTTT.

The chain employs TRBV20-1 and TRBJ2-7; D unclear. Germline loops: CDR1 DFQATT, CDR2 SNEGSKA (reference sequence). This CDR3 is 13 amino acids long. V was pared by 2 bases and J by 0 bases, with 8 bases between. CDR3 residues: CSARSRASYEQYF. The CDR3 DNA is TGCAGTGCTAGATCACGGGCCTCCTACGAGCAGTACTTC.

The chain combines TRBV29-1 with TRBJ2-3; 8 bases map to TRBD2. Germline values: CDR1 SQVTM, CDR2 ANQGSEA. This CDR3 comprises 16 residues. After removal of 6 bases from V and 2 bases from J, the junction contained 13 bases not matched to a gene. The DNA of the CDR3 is TGCAGCGTGGAAAAGCGGGAGAGAGGGGCCACAGATACGCAGTATTTT. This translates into CSVEKRERGATDTQYF.

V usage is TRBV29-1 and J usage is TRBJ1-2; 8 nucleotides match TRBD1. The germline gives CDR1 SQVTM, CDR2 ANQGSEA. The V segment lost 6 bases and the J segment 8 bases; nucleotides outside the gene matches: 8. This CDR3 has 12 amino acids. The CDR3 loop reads CSVPGQGKGYTF. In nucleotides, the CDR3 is TGCAGCGTCCCTGGACAGGGTAAAGGCTACACCTTC.

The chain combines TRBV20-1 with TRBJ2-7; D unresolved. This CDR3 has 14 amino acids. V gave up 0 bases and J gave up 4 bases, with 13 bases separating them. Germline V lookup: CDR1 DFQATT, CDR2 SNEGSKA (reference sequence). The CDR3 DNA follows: TGCAGTGCTAGAGATCGGACCAAGGCATACGAGCAGTACTTC. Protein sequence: CSARDRTKAYEQYF.

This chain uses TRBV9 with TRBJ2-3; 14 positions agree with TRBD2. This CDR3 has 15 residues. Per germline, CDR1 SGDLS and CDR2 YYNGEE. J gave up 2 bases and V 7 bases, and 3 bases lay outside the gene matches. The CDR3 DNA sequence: TGTGCCAGCGGGACTAGCGGGGGCCCCACAGATACGCAGTATTTT. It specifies CASGTSGGPTDTQYF.

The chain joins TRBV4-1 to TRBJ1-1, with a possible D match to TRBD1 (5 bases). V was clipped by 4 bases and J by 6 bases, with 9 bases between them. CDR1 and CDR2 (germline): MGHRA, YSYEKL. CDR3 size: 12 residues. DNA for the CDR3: TGCGCCAGCAGCCGAGGGGCCGCTGAAGCTTTCTTT. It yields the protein CASSRGAAEAFF.

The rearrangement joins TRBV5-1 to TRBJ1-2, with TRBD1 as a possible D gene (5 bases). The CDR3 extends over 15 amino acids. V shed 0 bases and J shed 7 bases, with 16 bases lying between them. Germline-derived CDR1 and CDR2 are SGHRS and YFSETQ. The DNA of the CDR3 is TGCGCCAGCAGCTTGGGAGGGACCGAGGAACTTGGCTACACCTTC. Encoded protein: CASSLGGTEELGYTF.

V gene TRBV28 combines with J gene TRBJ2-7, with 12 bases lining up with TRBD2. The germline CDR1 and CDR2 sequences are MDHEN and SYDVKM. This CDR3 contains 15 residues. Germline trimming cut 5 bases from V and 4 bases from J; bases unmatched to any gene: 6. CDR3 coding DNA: TGTGCCAGCAGTGCCCGGACTAGCGGGATGTACGAGCAGTACTTC. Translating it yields CASSARTSGMYEQYF.

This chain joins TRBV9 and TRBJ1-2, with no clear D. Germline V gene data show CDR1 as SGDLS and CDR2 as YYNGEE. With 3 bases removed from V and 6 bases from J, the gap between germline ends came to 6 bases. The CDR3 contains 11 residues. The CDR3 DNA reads TGTGCCAGCAGCGCGAGGGATGGCTACACCTTC. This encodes CASSARDGYTF.

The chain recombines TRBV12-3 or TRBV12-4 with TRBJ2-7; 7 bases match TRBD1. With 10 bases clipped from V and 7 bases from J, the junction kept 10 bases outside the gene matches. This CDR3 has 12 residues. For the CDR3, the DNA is TGTGCCACGAGACAGGGAACGGGGGAGCAGTACTTC. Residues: CATRQGTGEQYF.

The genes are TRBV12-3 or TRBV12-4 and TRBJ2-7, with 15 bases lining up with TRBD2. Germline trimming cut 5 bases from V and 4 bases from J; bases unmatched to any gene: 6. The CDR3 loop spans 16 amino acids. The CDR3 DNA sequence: TGTGCCAGCAGTCCCGACGGGACTAGCGGGAGGTACGAGCAGTACTTC. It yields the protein CASSPDGTSGRYEQYF.

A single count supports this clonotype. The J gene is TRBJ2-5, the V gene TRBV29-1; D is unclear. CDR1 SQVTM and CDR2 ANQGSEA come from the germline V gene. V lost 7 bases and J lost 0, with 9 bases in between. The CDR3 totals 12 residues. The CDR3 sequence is CSGRLDQETQYF. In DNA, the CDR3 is TGCAGCGGCCGGCTGGACCAAGAGACCCAGTACTTC.

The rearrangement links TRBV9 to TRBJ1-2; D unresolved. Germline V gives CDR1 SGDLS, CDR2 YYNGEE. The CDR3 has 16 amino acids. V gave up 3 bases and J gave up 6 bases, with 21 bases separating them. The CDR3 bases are TGTGCCAGCAGCGCCAACCGATGGGGAGGAGGGAATGGCTACACCTTC. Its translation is CASSANRWGGGNGYTF.

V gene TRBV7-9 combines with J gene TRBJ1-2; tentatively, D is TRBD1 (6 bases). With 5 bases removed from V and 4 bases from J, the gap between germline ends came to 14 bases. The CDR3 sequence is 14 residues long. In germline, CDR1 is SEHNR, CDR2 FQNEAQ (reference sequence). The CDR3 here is CASSRDRSSYGYTF. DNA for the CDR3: TGTGCCAGCAGCAGAGACAGGAGCAGCTATGGCTACACCTTC. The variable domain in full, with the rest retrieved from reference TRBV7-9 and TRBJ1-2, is DTGVSQNPRHKITKRGQNVTFRCDPISEHNRLYWYRQTLGQGPEFLTYFQNEAQLEKSRLLSDRFSAERPKGSFSTLEIQRTEQGDSAMYLCASSRDRSSYGYTFGSGTRLTVV.

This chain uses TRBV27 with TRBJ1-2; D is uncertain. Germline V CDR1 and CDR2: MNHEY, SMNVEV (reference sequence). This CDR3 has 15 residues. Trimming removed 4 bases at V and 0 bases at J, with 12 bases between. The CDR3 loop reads CASSSFARANYGYTF. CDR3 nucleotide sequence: TGTGCCAGCAGTTCATTCGCGAGGGCTAACTATGGCTACACCTTC.

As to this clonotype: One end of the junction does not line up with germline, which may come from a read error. The CDR3 reads CASSQGVQRDF. In DNA form, the CDR3 reads TGTGCCAGCAGCCAAGGGGTCCAGAGGGACTTC. This chain connects TRBV3-1 to TRBJ2-5, with D perhaps matching TRBD2 (5 bases). Germline CDR1 LGHDT, CDR2 YNNKEL (reference sequence). The CDR3 runs to 11 residues.

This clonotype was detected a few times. The CDR3, as DNA: TGTGCCAGCAGTTTAAGTTATGAGCAGTTCTTC. This encodes CASSLSYEQFF. The chain combines TRBV5-6 with TRBJ2-1; D not certain. Germline V gene data show CDR1 as SGHDT and CDR2 as YYEEEE. The CDR3 totals 11 residues. Trimming stripped 5 bases from V and 8 bases from J, with 8 bases between.

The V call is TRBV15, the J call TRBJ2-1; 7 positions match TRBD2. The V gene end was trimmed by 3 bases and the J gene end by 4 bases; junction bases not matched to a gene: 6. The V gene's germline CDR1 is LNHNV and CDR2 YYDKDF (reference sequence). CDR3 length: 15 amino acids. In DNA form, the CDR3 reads TGTGCCACCAGCAGCTCCCTAGCGGCGTACAATGAGCAGTTCTTC. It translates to CATSSSLAAYNEQFF. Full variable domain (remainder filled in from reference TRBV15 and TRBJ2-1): DAMVIQNPRYQVTQFGKPVTLSCSQTLNHNVMYWYQQKSSQAPKLLFHYYDKDFNNEADTPDNFQSRRPNTSFCFLDIRSPGLGDTAMYLCATSSSLAAYNEQFFGPGTRLTVL.